This T cell receptor (beta chain) comes out of a study of shared clonotypes between healthy human individuals. Findings of the study overall: Only blood samples were collected, and tissue repertoires likely differ.

Some clones are missing from TCRdb's copy, which holds only in-frame ones; the method was immunoSEQ multiplex PCR. The sample lists about 590,000 clones, less than 97% occurring once. This clone was counted a single time. The antigen remains unidentified. It was CD45RO-negative cells, positively selected for CCR7, that made up naive CD8 cells, with terminally differentiated effector memory CD45RA+ cells excluded. Germline CDR1 SEHNR, CDR2 FQNEAQ (reference sequence). This CDR3 has 15 residues. Specimen: naive CD8+ T cells sorted from blood. The sequence came from a woman between 25 and 40 years old in good health. This chain joins TRBV7-9 and TRBJ2-5; 7 nucleotides align to TRBD1. The J call may not be correct, given that the DNA end is closer to TRBJ2-7. The chain's CDR3 is CASSPRDRPTYEQYF. As DNA, the CDR3 is TGTGCCAGCAGCCCCCGGGACAGACCGACCTACGAGCAGTACTTC.